A single sample gave rise to the 15 T cell receptor beta chains below, sequenced in a study of cytomegalovirus exposure and HLA in healthy donors. In the PCR, 60 Vbeta and 13 Jbeta primers were used. The data were produced by immunoSEQ multiplex PCR, yet TCRdb's version contains in-frame clones alone and is incomplete. The repertoire consists of over 95,000 clones, with about 77% occurring once and the leading ten covering 5% to 6%. Source material: PBMCs. All receptors derive from a woman in her thirties in good health and CMV-seropositive.

The rearrangement uses TRBV6-1 and TRBJ2-1, with 7 bases identical to TRBD2. Trimming took 7 bases from V and 3 from J; bases not matched to a gene: 9. Germline lookup yields CDR1 MNHNS and CDR2 SASEGT. The CDR3 loop spans 15 amino acids. The CDR3 coding sequence is TGTGCCAGCACGGAGGCGGGAGTGGGCTACAATGAGCAGTTCTTC. It encodes CASTEAGVGYNEQFF.

J is TRBJ2-7 and V is TRBV7-6, with D possibly being TRBD2 (7 bases). Trimming pared 3 bases from V and 6 bases from J, leaving 12 bases between. This CDR3 has 13 residues. CDR1 and CDR2 from the germline V gene are SGHVS and FNYEAQ. The CDR3 loop reads CASSLAGEGEQYF. The DNA for the CDR3 is TGTGCCAGCAGCTTGGCAGGGGAGGGCGAGCAGTACTTC. Together with reference TRBV7-6 and TRBJ2-7, the CDR3 gives the full variable domain: GAGVSQSPRYKVTKRGQDVALRCDPISGHVSLYWYRQALGQGPEFLTYFNYEAQQDKSGLPNDRFSAERPEGSISTLTIQRTEQRDSAMYRCASSLAGEGEQYFGPGTRLTVT.

V and J are TRBV29-1 and TRBJ2-3, with TRBD2 matching 14 bases. Germline CDR1 SQVTM, CDR2 ANQGSEA. The CDR3 has 14 residues. V dropped 6 bases and J dropped 8; count of bases not matched to a gene: 7. The chain's CDR3 is CSVGPGLAGVTQYF. DNA for the CDR3: TGCAGCGTGGGACCGGGACTAGCGGGAGTTACGCAGTATTTT.

This clone was recorded a few times. The rearrangement links TRBV9 to TRBJ1-6; TRBD1 is a possible D gene (6 bases). CDR3 size: 15 residues. Germline V CDR1 and CDR2: SGDLS, YYNGEE. V was shortened by 0 bases and J by 12 bases, with 16 bases between the two germline ends. In DNA form, the CDR3 reads TGTGCCAGCAGCGTAGAAGGGAGGGGGACCCTACCCCTCCACTTT. Translated, it gives CASSVEGRGTLPLHF.

The V gene is TRBV7-9, the J gene TRBJ1-3; D possibly corresponds to TRBD1 (6 bases). V was trimmed by 6 bases and J by 3 bases, leaving 12 bases between them. The CDR3 loop spans 14 amino acids. The germline V gene encodes CDR1 SEHNR and CDR2 FQNEAQ (reference sequence). CDR3 DNA: TGTGCCAGCAGACTAACAGGGATTGGAAACACCATATATTTT. It encodes CASRLTGIGNTIYF. Full variable domain (outside the CDR3, taken from reference TRBV7-9 and TRBJ1-3): DTGVSQNPRHKITKRGQNVTFRCDPISEHNRLYWYRQTLGQGPEFLTYFQNEAQLEKSRLLSDRFSAERPKGSFSTLEIQRTEQGDSAMYLCASRLTGIGNTIYFGEGSWLTVV.

The CDR3 nucleotides read TGTGCCTGGAGTCGGGGCTCTGGAAACACCATATATTTT. This codes for CAWSRGSGNTIYF. This chain links TRBV30 with TRBJ1-3; D uncertain. V shed 2 bases and J shed 0 bases, with 5 bases lying between them. The CDR3 consists of 13 residues. Germline V CDR1 and CDR2: GTSNPN, SVGIG (reference sequence).

This clone was observed a few times. The chain employs TRBV29-1 and TRBJ2-7, with TRBD1 as a possible D gene (6 bases). Germline V gene lookup returns CDR1 SQVTM and CDR2 ANQGSEA. The CDR3 contains 13 residues. Trimming cost V 6 bases and J 3 bases, with 15 bases left between them. The CDR3 region is CSVRTVPNYEQYF. The CDR3 DNA is TGCAGCGTCCGGACAGTTCCCAACTACGAGCAGTACTTC.

The J gene is TRBJ2-1, the V gene TRBV2, with 8 positions matching TRBD1. This CDR3 is built from 15 residues. Germline CDR1 and CDR2: SNHLY and FYNNEI. V shed 5 bases and J 4 bases; nucleotides not matched to a gene: 7. CDR3 region: CASSLRQGSYNEQFF. The CDR3 coding sequence is TGTGCCAGCAGTCTACGACAGGGGAGTTACAATGAGCAGTTCTTC.

This clone was detected once. The chain employs TRBV9 and TRBJ2-3; TRBD2 aligns across 16 bases. The junction had 7 bases not matched to a gene; V was cut back by 3 bases and J by 3 bases. The CDR3 runs to 18 residues. The germline CDR1 and CDR2 sequences are SGDLS and YYNGEE. In DNA, the CDR3 is TGTGCCAGCAGCGAGAGGGGACTAGCGGGGGGGCGGACAGATACGCAGTATTTT. This gives the protein CASSERGLAGGRTDTQYF.

The chain carries TRBV7-9 and TRBJ1-3; 9 bases align to TRBD1. V trimming: 3 bases; J trimming: 2 bases; junction bases outside the gene matches: 5. This CDR3 is 16 amino acids long. The germline CDR1 and CDR2 sequences are SEHNR and FQNEAQ (reference sequence). CDR3 in amino acids: CASSFWTGETGNTIYF. The CDR3, as DNA: TGTGCCAGCAGCTTCTGGACAGGGGAAACTGGAAACACCATATATTTT.

V usage is TRBV5-1 and J usage is TRBJ2-1; D unresolved. V was trimmed by 3 bases and J by 3 bases, leaving 7 bases between them. The CDR3 has 13 residues. Germline CDR1 and CDR2: SGHRS and YFSETQ. In DNA form, the CDR3 reads TGCGCCAGCAGCTCACAGAGCTACAATGAGCAGTTCTTC. It specifies CASSSQSYNEQFF.

The chain recombines TRBV5-4 with TRBJ2-1, with TRBD2 matching over 8 bases. This CDR3 has 14 amino acids. Germline-derived CDR1 and CDR2 are SGHNT and YYREEE (reference sequence). Trimming took 9 bases from V and 6 from J; bases not matched to a gene: 11. As DNA, the CDR3 is TGTGCCACTTCACGGGGGGGGATCGGCAATGAGCAGTTCTTC. It translates to CATSRGGIGNEQFF.

This rearrangement joins TRBV7-3 to TRBJ1-1, with a weak D call TRBD1 (5 bases). The CDR3 totals 15 residues. CDR1 and CDR2 from the germline V gene are SGHTA and FQGTGA. With 0 bases removed from V and 2 bases from J, the gap between germline ends came to 10 bases. In nucleotides, the CDR3 is TGTGCCAGCAGCTTAACGCAGGGTGTAAACACTGAAGCTTTCTTT. This encodes CASSLTQGVNTEAFF.

The rearrangement links TRBV19 to TRBJ1-3, with unresolved D. CDR1 LNHDA and CDR2 SQIVND come from the germline V gene (reference sequence). V was cut by 6 bases and J by 0 bases, with 12 bases left in between. The CDR3 consists of 15 residues. The CDR3 loop reads CASSRSGDSGNTIYF. The DNA for the CDR3 is TGTGCCAGTAGCCGGTCGGGTGACTCTGGAAACACCATATATTTT.

The chain employs TRBV6-1 and TRBJ2-3; 8 nucleotides line up with TRBD1. The junction had 4 bases not matched to a gene; V was cut back by 2 bases and J by 3 bases. The CDR3 contains 15 residues. The germline V gene has CDR1 MNHNS and CDR2 SASEGT. The CDR3 DNA sequence: TGTGCCAGCAGTGAAAGGGGACAGGTGACAGATACGCAGTATTTT. Translated, it gives CASSERGQVTDTQYF.